The present T cell receptor (beta chain) was sequenced within a study of CD8 T cells in Susac syndrome (dated by TCRdb to about 2019). In the study overall: Of the Susac syndrome patients who were sequenced, roughly 6 had clinically active disease and eight were in clinical remission. Repertoire sequencing was used to test whether CD8+ T cell activation and differentiation in Susac syndrome was antigen driven. Susac syndrome patients were therapy-naive, on corticosteroids (some also receiving IVIg), or on IVIg alone at blood withdrawal.

For this clonotype: The specificity of this receptor is unknown. Nothing much larger sits one base from this clone, and base qualities are not available.

Results the study describes overall, beyond this receptor: No clonal expansion was detected in the CD4+ T cell repertoire of Susac syndrome patients. The number of individuals in the TCR sequencing and HLA analysis was recognized as being relatively small.

High-throughput TCR beta sequencing profiled peripheral blood CD8+ and CD4+ T cells from healthy donors, Susac syndrome patients and multiple sclerosis patients. Susac syndrome patients met recently defined diagnostic criteria for definite or probable disease. Bulk CD8+ and CD4+ T cells were purified magnetically by negative isolation, whereas CD8+ TEMRA cells were enriched by FACS. Blood was drawn into EDTA tubes, processed within 24 hours, and PBMCs were isolated by density gradient centrifugation. PBMCs intended for TCR sequencing were frozen in liquid nitrogen and were later thawed in a 37 degrees C water bath. The sorted or isolated CD4+, CD8+ and CD8+ TEMRA cells had a purity of 90% or higher. Via the germline V gene, CDR1 is SGHAT and CDR2 FQNNGV. The germline V and J ends show losses of 3 bases and 6 bases respectively, and no gene match explains 4 bases of the junction. There are 14 amino acids in the CDR3, from cysteine to phenylalanine inclusive. Only the CDR3 part of the read is kept: 42 bases, read in frame from the first base.

RNA was extracted using the RNeasy kit, and roughly 0.45 to 1 microgram was reverse transcribed with random hexamers. The immunoSEQ multiplex PCR assay, which covers 54 Vbeta and 13 Jbeta segments, was used to amplify TCR beta CDR3 regions. PCR amplification bias was corrected using a synthetic template baseline for primer optimization and computational correction. On the study's bioinformatics: Only productive sequences were kept, with reads annotated to V, D and J genes according to IMGT and analyzed in immunoSEQ Analyzer. To calculate clonality, Shannon entropy was normalized by log2 of the number of productive unique sequences and then subtracted from one. For each patient and control, public and private clones were evaluated within the 100 most prevalent clones. Clones were defined as Susac-specific if absent from the healthy and MS cohorts, from over a thousand published viral clones and from other ImmuneACCESS disease sequences. TCRdb itself trimmed the public reads at Q25 with fastp, ran MiXCR and retained productive beta chains. Rows with a matching CDR3 protein are joined into one entry that keeps the most common DNA and genes. None of the V and J calls come from the authors' own analysis; TCRdb made them. This sample is represented by about 140,000 distinct CDR3 sequences; approximately 95% of them were singletons. 0.14% of the sample lies in the top ten.

The chain was built from TRBV11-2 and TRBJ1-4; the junction holds 7 bases that match TRBD1. The clonotype comes from a human donor with Susac syndrome. Material: CD4+ T cells from PBMCs. The CDR3 is CASSLDRFDEKLFF. The sequence in DNA is TGTGCCAGCAGCTTGGACAGGTTTGATGAAAAACTGTTTTTT.